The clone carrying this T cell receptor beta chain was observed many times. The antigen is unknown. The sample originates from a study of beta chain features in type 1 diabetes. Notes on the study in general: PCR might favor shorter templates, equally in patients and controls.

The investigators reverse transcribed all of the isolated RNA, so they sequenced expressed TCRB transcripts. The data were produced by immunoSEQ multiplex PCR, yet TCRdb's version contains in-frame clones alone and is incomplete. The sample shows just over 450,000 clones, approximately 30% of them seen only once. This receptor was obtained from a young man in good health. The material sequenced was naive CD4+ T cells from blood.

This chain's CDR3 is CSVDGYPYF. CDR3 bases: TGCAGCGTTGATGGATACCCCTACTTC. The chain combines TRBV29-1 with TRBJ2-5; D gene unclear. This CDR3 spans 9 amino acids. Trimming removed 3 bases from V and 14 bases from J, with 10 bases in between. CDR1 SQVTM and CDR2 ANQGSEA come from the germline V gene.